This TCR beta chain originates from a study of T cells in Graves' hyperthyroidism and ophthalmopathy. General observations from the study: The model forecast ophthalmopathy, anticipating it by a median around 6.5 months before onset.

CDR3 length equals 11 residues. The germline V gene encodes CDR1 LNHDA and CDR2 SQIVND (reference sequence). The germline V and J ends were trimmed by 6 bases and 4 bases, with 6 bases remaining between them. On the basis of clinical symptoms, serum thyroxine and TRAb, thyroid ultrasound and orbital computed tomography, diagnoses were made. Blood was sampled at initial diagnosis of hyperthyroidism, prior to onset of any ophthalmopathy symptoms. Fresh peripheral blood, less than 11 ml of it, supplied the PBMCs. TCR beta CDR3 sequences were amplified from RNA transcripts. With the HTBI primer set, the TCR CDR3 went through a first round of RT-PCR. In TCRdb, the multiplex PCR reads were re-called with MiXCR into one record per CDR3 protein. The sample carries fewer than 450,000 distinct CDR3 sequences, roughly a sixth recorded once. Concerning this clonotype itself: Antigen unknown.

Sequences were obtained from blood. The source is a woman aged 25 to 39 with Graves' hyperthyroidism that later progressed to Graves' ophthalmopathy. The rearrangement links TRBV19 to TRBJ1-1, with D hard to call. The CDR3 protein is CASRISTEAFF. CDR3 sequence (DNA): TGTGCCAGTAGGATTAGCACTGAAGCTTTCTTT.